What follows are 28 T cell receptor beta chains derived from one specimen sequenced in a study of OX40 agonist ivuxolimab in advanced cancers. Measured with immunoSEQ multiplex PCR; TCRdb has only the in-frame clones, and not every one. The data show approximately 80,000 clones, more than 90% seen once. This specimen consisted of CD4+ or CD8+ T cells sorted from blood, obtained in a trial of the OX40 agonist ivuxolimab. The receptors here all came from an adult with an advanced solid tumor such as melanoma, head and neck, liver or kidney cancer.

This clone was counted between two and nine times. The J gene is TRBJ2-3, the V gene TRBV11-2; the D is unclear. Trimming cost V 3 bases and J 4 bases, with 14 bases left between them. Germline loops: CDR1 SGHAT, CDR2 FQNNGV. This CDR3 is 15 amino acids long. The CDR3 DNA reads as TGTGCCAGCAGCTTGGGTGGGTTGGTCGCAGATACGCAGTATTTT. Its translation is CASSLGGLVADTQYF.

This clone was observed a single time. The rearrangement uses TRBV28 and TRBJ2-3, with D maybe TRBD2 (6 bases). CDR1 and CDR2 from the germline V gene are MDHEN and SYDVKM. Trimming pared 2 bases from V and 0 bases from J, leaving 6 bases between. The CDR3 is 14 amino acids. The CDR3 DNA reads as TGTGCCAGCAGTTTAGCGGGGAGCACAGATACGCAGTATTTT. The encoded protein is CASSLAGSTDTQYF.

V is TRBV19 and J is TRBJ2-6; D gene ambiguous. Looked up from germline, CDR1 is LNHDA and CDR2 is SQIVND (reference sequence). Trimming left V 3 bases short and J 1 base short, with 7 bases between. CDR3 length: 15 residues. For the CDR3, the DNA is TGTGCCAGTAGTATTCCCCAATCTGGGGCCAACGTCCTGACTTTC. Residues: CASSIPQSGANVLTF.

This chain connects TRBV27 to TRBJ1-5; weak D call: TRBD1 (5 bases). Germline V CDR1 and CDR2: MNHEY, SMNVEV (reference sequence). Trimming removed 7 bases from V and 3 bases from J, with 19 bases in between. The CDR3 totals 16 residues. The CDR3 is CASTLPLGEDNQPQHF. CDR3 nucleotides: TGTGCCAGCACCCTTCCTTTAGGGGAAGACAATCAGCCCCAGCATTTT.

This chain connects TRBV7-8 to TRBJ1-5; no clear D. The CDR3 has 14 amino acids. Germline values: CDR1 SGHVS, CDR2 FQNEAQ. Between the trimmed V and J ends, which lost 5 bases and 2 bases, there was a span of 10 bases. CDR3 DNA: TGTGCCAGCAGCGCCAAAAGGGGCAATCAGCCCCAGCATTTT. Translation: CASSAKRGNQPQHF.

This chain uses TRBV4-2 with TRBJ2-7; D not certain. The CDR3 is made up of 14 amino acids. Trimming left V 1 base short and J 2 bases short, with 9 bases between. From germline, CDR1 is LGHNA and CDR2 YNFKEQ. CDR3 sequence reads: CASSQAVGPYEQYF. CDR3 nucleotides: TGTGCCAGCAGCCAAGCTGTGGGCCCCTACGAGCAGTACTTC.

The DNA of the CDR3 is TGTGCCAGCAGCCAAGAAGAGGGGCATGGCGGGATCCCCTACGAGCAGTACTTC. It encodes CASSQEEGHGGIPYEQYF. V is TRBV4-2 and J is TRBJ2-7; perhaps TRBD2 as D (6 bases). In germline, CDR1 is LGHNA, CDR2 YNFKEQ. CDR3 length equals 18 residues. V lost 0 bases to trimming and J lost 2 bases, with 20 bases between them.

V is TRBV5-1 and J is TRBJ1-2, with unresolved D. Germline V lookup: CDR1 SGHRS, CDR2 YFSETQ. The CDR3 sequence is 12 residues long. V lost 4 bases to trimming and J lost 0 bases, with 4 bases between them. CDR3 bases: TGCGCCAGCAGCCAATCTAACTATGGCTACACCTTC. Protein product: CASSQSNYGYTF.

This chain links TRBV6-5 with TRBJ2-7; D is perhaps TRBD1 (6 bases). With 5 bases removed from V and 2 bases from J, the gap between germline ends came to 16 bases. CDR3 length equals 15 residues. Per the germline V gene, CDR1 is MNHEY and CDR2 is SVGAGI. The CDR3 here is CASSQGQPGPYEQYF. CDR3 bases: TGTGCCAGCAGTCAAGGACAGCCCGGGCCCTACGAGCAGTACTTC.

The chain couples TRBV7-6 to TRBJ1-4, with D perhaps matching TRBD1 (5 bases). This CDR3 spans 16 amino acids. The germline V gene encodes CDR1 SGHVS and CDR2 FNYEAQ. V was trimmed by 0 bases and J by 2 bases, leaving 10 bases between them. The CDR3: CASSLAMGRTNEKLFF. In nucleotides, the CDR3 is TGTGCCAGCAGCTTAGCGATGGGACGGACTAATGAAAAACTGTTTTTT.

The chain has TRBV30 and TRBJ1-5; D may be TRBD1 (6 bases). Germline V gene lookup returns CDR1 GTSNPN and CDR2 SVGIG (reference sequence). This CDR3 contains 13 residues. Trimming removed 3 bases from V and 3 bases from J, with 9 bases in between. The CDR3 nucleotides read TGTGCCTGGAGCCCAGGGGTCAATCAGCCCCAGCATTTT. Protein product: CAWSPGVNQPQHF. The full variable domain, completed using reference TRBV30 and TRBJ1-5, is SQTIHQWPATLVQPVGSPLSLECTVEGTSNPNLYWYRQAAGRGLQLLFYSVGIGQISSEVPQNLSASRPQDRQFILSSKKLLLSDSGFYLCAWSPGVNQPQHFGDGTRLSIL.

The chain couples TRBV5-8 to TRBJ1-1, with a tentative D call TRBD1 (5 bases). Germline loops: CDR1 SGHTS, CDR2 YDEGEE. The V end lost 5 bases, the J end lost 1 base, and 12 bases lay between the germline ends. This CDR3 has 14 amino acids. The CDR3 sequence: CASSLQVANTEAFF. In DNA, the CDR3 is TGTGCCAGCAGTCTACAGGTCGCGAACACTGAAGCTTTCTTT.

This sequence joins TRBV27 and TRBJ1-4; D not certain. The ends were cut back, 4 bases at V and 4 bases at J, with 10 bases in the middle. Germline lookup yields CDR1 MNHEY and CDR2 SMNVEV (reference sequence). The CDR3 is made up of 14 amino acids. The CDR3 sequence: CASSSGGDNEKLFF. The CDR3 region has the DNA TGTGCCAGCAGTTCCGGAGGAGATAATGAAAAACTGTTTTTT.

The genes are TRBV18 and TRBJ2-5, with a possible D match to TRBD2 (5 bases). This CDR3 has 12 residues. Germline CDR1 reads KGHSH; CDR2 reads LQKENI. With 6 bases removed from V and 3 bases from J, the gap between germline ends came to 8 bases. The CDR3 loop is CASSPGKETQYF. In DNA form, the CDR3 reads TGTGCCAGCTCCCCCGGGAAAGAGACCCAGTACTTC.

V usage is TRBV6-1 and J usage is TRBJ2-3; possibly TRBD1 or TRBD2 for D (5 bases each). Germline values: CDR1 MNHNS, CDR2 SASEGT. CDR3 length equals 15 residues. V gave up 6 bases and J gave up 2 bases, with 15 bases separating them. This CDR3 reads CASRSTARDTDTQYF. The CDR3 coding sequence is TGTGCCAGCAGATCGACAGCGAGGGACACAGATACGCAGTATTTT.

The CDR3 DNA is TGTGCCAGCAGATGGGACAGGGTTTATGGCTACACCTTC. It is translated as CASRWDRVYGYTF. The chain employs TRBV6-1 and TRBJ1-2; 9 positions match TRBD1. CDR3 length: 13 amino acids. Germline CDR1 and CDR2: MNHNS and SASEGT. Trimming at V came to 6 bases and at J to 5 bases, leaving 4 bases not matched to a gene.

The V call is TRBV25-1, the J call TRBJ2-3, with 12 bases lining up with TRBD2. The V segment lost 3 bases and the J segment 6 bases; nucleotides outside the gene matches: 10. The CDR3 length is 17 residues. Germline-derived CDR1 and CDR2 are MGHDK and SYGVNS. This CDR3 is CASSDPGLAGLTDTQYF. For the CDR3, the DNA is TGTGCCAGCAGTGATCCCGGACTAGCGGGACTTACTGATACGCAGTATTTT.

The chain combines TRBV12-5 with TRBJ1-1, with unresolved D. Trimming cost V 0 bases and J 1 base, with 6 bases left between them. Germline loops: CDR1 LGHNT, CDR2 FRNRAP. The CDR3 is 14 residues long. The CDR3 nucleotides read TGTGCTAGTGGTTTGGTACCTACGAACACTGAAGCTTTCTTT. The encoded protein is CASGLVPTNTEAFF.

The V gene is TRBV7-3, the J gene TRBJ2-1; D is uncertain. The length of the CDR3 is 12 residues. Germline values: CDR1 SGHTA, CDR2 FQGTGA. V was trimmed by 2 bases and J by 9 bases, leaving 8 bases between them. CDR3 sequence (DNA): TGTGCCAGCAGCTTATTCCCTGGTGAGCAGTTCTTC. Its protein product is CASSLFPGEQFF.

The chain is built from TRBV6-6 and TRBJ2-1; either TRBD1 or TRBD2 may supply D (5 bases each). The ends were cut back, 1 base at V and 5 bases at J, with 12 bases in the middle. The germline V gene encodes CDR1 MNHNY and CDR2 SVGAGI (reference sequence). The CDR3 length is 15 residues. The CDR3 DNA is TGTGCCAGCAGTTACTGGGGGTGGGGAAACAATGAGCAGTTCTTC. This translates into CASSYWGWGNNEQFF.

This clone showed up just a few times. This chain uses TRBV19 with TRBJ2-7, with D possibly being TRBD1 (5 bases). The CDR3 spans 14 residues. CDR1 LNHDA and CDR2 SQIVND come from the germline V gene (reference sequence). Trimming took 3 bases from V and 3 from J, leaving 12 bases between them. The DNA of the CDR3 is TGTGCCAGTAGTATCAAAGGCAGGGACTACGAGCAGTACTTC. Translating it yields CASSIKGRDYEQYF. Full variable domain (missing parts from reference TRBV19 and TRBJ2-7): DGGITQSPKYLFRKEGQNVTLSCEQNLNHDAMYWYRQDPGQGLRLIYYSQIVNDFQKGDIAEGYSVSREKKESFPLTVTSAQKNPTAFYLCASSIKGRDYEQYFGPGTRLTVT.

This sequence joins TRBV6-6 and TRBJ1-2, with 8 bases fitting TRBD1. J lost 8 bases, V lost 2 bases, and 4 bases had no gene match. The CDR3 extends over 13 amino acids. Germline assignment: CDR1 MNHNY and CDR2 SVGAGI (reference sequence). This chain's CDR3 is CASSYGQGDGYTF. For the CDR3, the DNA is TGTGCCAGCAGTTACGGACAGGGCGACGGCTACACCTTC.

The CDR3: CASSLSFDWTSVTGELFF. Here the CDR3 DNA reads TGTGCCAGCAGTTTATCATTCGACTGGACTAGCGTCACCGGGGAGCTGTTTTTT. The chain is built from TRBV27 and TRBJ2-2, with 9 bases identical to TRBD2. V lost 0 bases, J lost 4 bases, and 9 bases stayed unmatched. CDR3 length equals 18 residues. Germline-derived CDR1 and CDR2 are MNHEY and SMNVEV (reference sequence).

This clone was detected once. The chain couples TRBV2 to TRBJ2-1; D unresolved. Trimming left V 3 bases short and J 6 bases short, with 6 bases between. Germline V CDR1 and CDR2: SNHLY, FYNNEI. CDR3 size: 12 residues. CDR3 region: CASSDWGNEQFF. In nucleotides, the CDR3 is TGTGCCAGCAGTGACTGGGGCAATGAGCAGTTCTTC.

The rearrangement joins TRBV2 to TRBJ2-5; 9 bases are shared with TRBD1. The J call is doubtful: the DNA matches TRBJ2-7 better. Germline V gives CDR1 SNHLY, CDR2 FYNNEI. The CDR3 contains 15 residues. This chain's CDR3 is CASSEKTGQGVEQYF. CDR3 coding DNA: TGTGCCAGCAGTGAGAAGACGGGACAGGGAGTCGAGCAGTACTTC.

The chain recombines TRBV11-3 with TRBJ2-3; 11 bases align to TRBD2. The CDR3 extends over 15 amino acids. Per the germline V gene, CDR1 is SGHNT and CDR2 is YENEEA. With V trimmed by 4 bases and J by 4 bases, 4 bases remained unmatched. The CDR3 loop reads CASSYRTSGPDTQYF. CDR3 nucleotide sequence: TGTGCCAGCAGCTACCGGACTAGCGGGCCAGATACGCAGTATTTT.

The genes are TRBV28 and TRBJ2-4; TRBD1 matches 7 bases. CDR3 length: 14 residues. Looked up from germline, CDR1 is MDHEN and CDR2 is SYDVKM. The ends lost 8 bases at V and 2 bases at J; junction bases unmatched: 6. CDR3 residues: CASGTGAPKNIQYF. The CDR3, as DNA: TGTGCCAGCGGAACAGGGGCTCCCAAAAACATTCAGTACTTC.

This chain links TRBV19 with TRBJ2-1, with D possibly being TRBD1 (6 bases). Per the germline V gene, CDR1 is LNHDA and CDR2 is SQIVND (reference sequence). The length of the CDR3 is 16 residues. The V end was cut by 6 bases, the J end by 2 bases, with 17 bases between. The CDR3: CASRKTGPLAYNEQFF. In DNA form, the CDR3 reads TGTGCCAGTAGGAAGACAGGTCCCCTGGCCTACAATGAGCAGTTCTTC.